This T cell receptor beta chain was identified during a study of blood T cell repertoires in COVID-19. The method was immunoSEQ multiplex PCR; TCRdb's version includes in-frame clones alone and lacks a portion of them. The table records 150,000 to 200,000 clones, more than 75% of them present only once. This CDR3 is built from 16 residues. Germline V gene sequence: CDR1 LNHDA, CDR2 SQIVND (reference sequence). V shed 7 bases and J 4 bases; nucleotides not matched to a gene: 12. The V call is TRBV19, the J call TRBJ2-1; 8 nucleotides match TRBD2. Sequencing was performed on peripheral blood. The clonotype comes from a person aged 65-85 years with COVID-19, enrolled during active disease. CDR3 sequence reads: CASTPPLAGTYNEQFF. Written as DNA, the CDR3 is TGTGCCAGTACCCCTCCCCTAGCGGGCACTTACAATGAGCAGTTCTTC.